This T cell receptor (beta chain) was captured in a study of CD8 T cells in Susac syndrome. Whole-study findings and limits: The study admitted that it had a relatively small number of individuals in its TCR sequencing and HLA analysis.

Remarks on this clonotype: Its matching antigen is unknown.

cDNA came from around 0.5 to 1 ug RNA primed by random hexamers. The method of amplification for TCR beta CDR3 was immunoSEQ multiplex PCR, covering 54 Vbeta and 13 Jbeta. In TCRdb, the immunoSEQ multiplex PCR reads were re-called with MiXCR into one record per CDR3 protein. The profile covers approximately 110,000 distinct CDR3 sequences, with more than 90% appearing a single time and under 0.095% taken by the ten largest. There are 17 residues in the CDR3. Trimming took 5 bases from V and 6 from J; bases not matched to a gene: 17. Germline V CDR1 and CDR2: MNHEY, SMNVEV (reference sequence). Sequences were obtained from CD4+ T cells from PBMCs. V and J are TRBV27 and TRBJ2-7; TRBD1 agrees at 9 bases. The origin of this receptor is a human donor in good health. DNA of the CDR3: TGTGCCAGCAGTCCATCCTTTTATGTCGGGACAGGGTTCGAGCAGTACTTC. Protein sequence: CASSPSFYVGTGFEQYF.